This TCR beta chain came from a study of technical replicates of blood from a few donors. Only in-frame clones appear in the TCRdb table, and some are missing; sequencing was by immunoSEQ multiplex PCR. The data contain 74,000 or so clones, around 94% of them singletons. Trimming shortened V by 3 bases and J by 0 bases, and 12 bases separated the two germline ends. The CDR3 covers 15 residues. Germline assignment: CDR1 MDHEN and CDR2 SYDVKM. The sequence was obtained from a human donor in good health. Sequencing used T cells isolated from PBMCs. This chain joins TRBV28 and TRBJ2-7, with D perhaps TRBD1 (6 bases). CDR3 sequence reads: CASSFEGTLSYEQYF. The CDR3 nucleotides are TGTGCCAGCAGTTTCGAAGGGACACTCTCCTACGAGCAGTACTTC.